Shown below are 29 T cell receptor beta chains from a single sample sequenced in a study of blood T cell repertoires in COVID-19. Generated by immunoSEQ multiplex PCR, the TCRdb table keeps only in-frame clones and is missing some. The sample consists of 240,000 or so clones, around 85% of them appearing once. Sequencing input: peripheral blood. The receptors here all came from a woman older than 75 with acute or convalescent COVID-19.

V gene TRBV29-1 combines with J gene TRBJ2-1; TRBD1 agrees at 9 bases. Trimming removed 6 bases from V and 9 bases from J; junction bases left unmatched: 9. The germline CDR1 and CDR2 sequences are SQVTM and ANQGSEA. The length of the CDR3 is 13 residues. CDR3: CSVGGTGRSEQFF. The CDR3 DNA sequence: TGCAGCGTGGGAGGGACAGGGAGAAGTGAGCAGTTCTTC.

The genes are TRBV5-1 and TRBJ1-1; possible D gene TRBD1, 5 bases. Germline values: CDR1 SGHRS, CDR2 YFSETQ. The V end was cut by 4 bases, the J end by 1 base, with 8 bases between. This CDR3 contains 13 residues. CDR3 DNA sequence: TGCGCCAGCAGCCGACAGAAGAACACTGAAGCTTTCTTT. It is translated as CASSRQKNTEAFF.

About this clone itself: At the DNA level, this CDR3 is encoded by other sequences in the same sample as well. V usage is TRBV5-1 and J usage is TRBJ1-2, with 9 bases identical to TRBD1. From germline, CDR1 is SGHRS and CDR2 YFSETQ. The CDR3 sequence is 14 residues long. Losses at the gene ends were 4 bases for V and 2 bases for J; bases not matched to a gene: 3. CDR3 bases: TGCGCCAGCAGCCCCGGACAGGGGAACTATGGCTACACCTTC. Translation gives CASSPGQGNYGYTF.

The rearrangement joins TRBV5-1 to TRBJ2-5; 8 positions match TRBD2. Germline CDR1 reads SGHRS; CDR2 reads YFSETQ. The ends lost 3 bases at V and 0 bases at J; junction bases unmatched: 10. This CDR3 has 17 residues. CDR3 sequence: CASSSGLAQPHQETQYF. The DNA of the CDR3 is TGCGCCAGCAGCTCCGGACTAGCCCAGCCCCACCAAGAGACCCAGTACTTC.

The chain employs TRBV15 and TRBJ2-7, with 8 bases matching TRBD2. CDR1 LNHNV and CDR2 YYDKDF come from the germline V gene (reference sequence). CDR3 length: 15 residues. The ends lost 5 bases at V and 0 bases at J; junction bases unmatched: 6. This CDR3 is CATSPGGSGSYEQYF. CDR3 bases: TGTGCCACCAGCCCGGGGGGGTCGGGCTCCTACGAGCAGTACTTC.

The chain recombines TRBV7-2 with TRBJ2-7; D perhaps matches TRBD1 (6 bases). The V gene's germline CDR1 is SGHTA and CDR2 FQGNSA. V lost 0 bases and J lost 2, with 8 bases in between. The CDR3 sequence is 14 residues long. The CDR3 DNA sequence: TGTGCCAGCAGCTTAGCGGGACATACCTACGAGCAGTACTTC. The encoded protein is CASSLAGHTYEQYF.

The chain has TRBV28 and TRBJ1-2, with a weak D call TRBD1 (6 bases). V was shortened by 4 bases and J by 8 bases, with 17 bases between the two germline ends. Germline V gives CDR1 MDHEN, CDR2 SYDVKM. The CDR3 runs 14 residues. As DNA, the CDR3 is TGTGCCAGCAGTTCCGTACCACAGGGTCAAGGCTACACCTTC. Its protein product is CASSSVPQGQGYTF.

The J gene is TRBJ1-6, the V gene TRBV3-1 (or the pseudogene TRBV3-2); perhaps TRBD1 as D (6 bases). This CDR3 spans 12 amino acids. V lost 6 bases and J lost 9, with 9 bases in between. CDR1 is LGHDT and CDR2 is YNNKEL in the germline V gene (reference sequence). The CDR3 bases are TGTGCCAGCAGGGGGGCCGGTTCACCCCTCCACTTT. This gives the protein CASRGAGSPLHF.

The chain couples TRBV24-1 to TRBJ2-2; D may be TRBD2 (5 bases). The CDR3 covers 18 residues. CDR1 is KGHDR, CDR2 SFDVKD, per germline. Trimming left V 3 bases short and J 2 bases short, with 18 bases between. CDR3 sequence (DNA): TGTGCCACCAGTGATCCTGAGGGTGGCCGACAAAACACCGGGGAGCTGTTTTTT. Translated: CATSDPEGGRQNTGELFF.

The chain has TRBV24-1 and TRBJ2-3; D ambiguous. The V gene's germline CDR1 is KGHDR and CDR2 SFDVKD. The CDR3 covers 13 residues. Trimming took off 3 bases at V and 6 bases at J, with 9 bases between the two ends. DNA for the CDR3: TGTGCCACCAGTGATCCCCTTAGTGATACGCAGTATTTT. Protein sequence: CATSDPLSDTQYF.

J is TRBJ2-3 and V is TRBV13, with a possible D match to TRBD2 (7 bases). In germline, CDR1 is PRHDT, CDR2 FYEKMQ (reference sequence). The length of the CDR3 is 16 residues. V was trimmed by 5 bases and J by 3 bases, leaving 18 bases between them. DNA of the CDR3: TGTGCCAGCAGCCCGGGGGGACACCCAGGGACAGATACGCAGTATTTT. Its protein product is CASSPGGHPGTDTQYF.

This clone was observed many times. The chain is built from TRBV3-1 (or the pseudogene TRBV3-2) and TRBJ2-7; 9 nucleotides align to TRBD1. The CDR3 sequence is 17 residues long. Trimming took 0 bases from V and 6 from J; bases not matched to a gene: 12. Germline V CDR1 and CDR2: LGHDT, YNNKEL (reference sequence). The CDR3, as DNA: TGTGCCAGCAGCCAAGAGGCTCTTGGGGGACAGGGCGTCGAGCAGTACTTC. Its translation is CASSQEALGGQGVEQYF.

This clone was detected only a few times. V and J are TRBV5-6 and TRBJ2-7, with D uncertain. Germline CDR1 is SGHDT and CDR2 is YYEEEE. The germline V and J ends were trimmed by 2 bases and 0 bases, with 12 bases remaining between them. There are 15 residues in the CDR3. The CDR3 coding sequence is TGTGCCAGCAGCTTAGAGTTGCGATACTCCTACGAGCAGTACTTC. Translated: CASSLELRYSYEQYF.

This sequence joins TRBV18 and TRBJ1-5; 8 bases map to TRBD1. Germline-derived CDR1 and CDR2 are KGHSH and LQKENI. The V and J ends lost 4 bases and 7 bases, in that order; junction bases with no gene match: 12. The CDR3 contains 16 residues. In DNA, the CDR3 is TGTGCCAGCTCACGGACCGGACAGGGCGGACTCCAGCCCCAGCATTTT. This gives the protein CASSRTGQGGLQPQHF.

This sequence joins TRBV7-9 and TRBJ1-1, with D possibly being TRBD1 (6 bases). Germline values: CDR1 SEHNR, CDR2 FQNEAQ (reference sequence). Trimming left V 5 bases short and J 4 bases short, with 17 bases between. CDR3 length equals 15 residues. CDR3 loop: CASSTNTGLGTEAFF. For the CDR3, the DNA is TGTGCCAGCAGCACAAATACAGGGCTTGGCACTGAAGCTTTCTTT.

The gene calls are TRBV5-6 and TRBJ2-1; 14 bases align to TRBD2. The CDR3 is 17 residues long. The germline V gene encodes CDR1 SGHDT and CDR2 YYEEEE. V was pared by 2 bases and J by 7 bases, with 8 bases of the junction left unmatched. CDR3 residues: CASSFARTSGGSNEQFF. The CDR3 nucleotides read TGTGCCAGCAGCTTTGCCAGGACTAGCGGGGGGAGTAATGAGCAGTTCTTC.

The table lists this clone with a count of one. This chain joins TRBV5-5 and TRBJ1-4; possible D gene TRBD1, 5 bases. The V and J ends lost 6 bases and 7 bases respectively, with 19 bases between them. There are 15 residues in the CDR3. CDR1 is SGHKS, CDR2 YYEKEE, per germline (reference sequence). The DNA for the CDR3 is TGTGCCAGCACCCTGCGGGGGGAGGGAGTTGAAAAACTGTTTTTT. Translating gives CASTLRGEGVEKLFF.

The CDR3 reads CASPRQGNTEAFF. In DNA form, the CDR3 reads TGTGCCAGCCCCAGACAGGGGAACACTGAAGCTTTCTTT. The chain combines TRBV12-3 or TRBV12-4 with TRBJ1-1, with 7 bases identical to TRBD1. V lost 8 bases to trimming and J lost 1 base; unmatched junction nucleotides: 4. CDR3 length: 13 residues.

This chain connects TRBV9 to TRBJ2-1; TRBD2 might be the D (6 bases). Looked up from germline, CDR1 is SGDLS and CDR2 is YYNGEE. The CDR3 consists of 14 residues. Trimming pared 0 bases from V and 7 bases from J, leaving 11 bases between. Here the CDR3 reads CASSVVWRDNEQFF. The CDR3 nucleotides are TGTGCCAGCAGCGTAGTGTGGCGGGATAATGAGCAGTTCTTC. The entire variable domain, with the rest obtained from reference TRBV9 and TRBJ2-1, is as follows: DSGVTQTPKHLITATGQRVTLRCSPRSGDLSVYWYQQSLDQGLQFLIQYYNGEERAKGNILERFSAQQFPDLHSELNLSSLELGDSALYFCASSVVWRDNEQFFGPGTRLTVL.

This chain joins TRBV6-6 and TRBJ2-5, with 7 bases matching TRBD2. Trimming cost V 6 bases and J 6 bases; bases outside gene matches: 13. The CDR3 runs 15 residues. Germline V gene lookup returns CDR1 MNHNY and CDR2 SVGAGI (reference sequence). The CDR3 nucleotides are TGTGCCAGCAGCTCGGGACTATCCCCTCCCCAGACCCAGTACTTC. Encoded protein: CASSSGLSPPQTQYF.

The V and J genes are TRBV6-5 and TRBJ2-1, with a weak D call TRBD2 (6 bases). CDR1 and CDR2 (germline): MNHEY, SVGAGI. This CDR3 spans 15 amino acids. V was clipped by 0 bases and J by 10 bases, with 16 bases between them. CDR3 nucleotides: TGTGCCAGCAGTTACTCGGGCGGAGGGGTAGGAGAGCAGTTCTTC. Its protein product is CASSYSGGGVGEQFF.

Note on this clone: A clone one base away is much larger, so this may be a read error. The sample has other DNA sequences that encode this CDR3 too. This chain connects TRBV11-3 to TRBJ2-2, with a tentative D call TRBD1 (6 bases). The CDR3 covers 13 residues. In germline, CDR1 is SGHNT, CDR2 YENEEA. V was trimmed by 3 bases and J by 5 bases, leaving 7 bases between them. The CDR3 here is CASSFRGTGELFF. The DNA of the CDR3 is TGTGCCAGCAGCTTCAGGGGTACCGGGGAGCTGTTTTTT.

Only a few counts were recorded for this clone. Other nucleotide sequences in the sample specify the same CDR3. V is TRBV29-1 and J is TRBJ2-7; 15 nucleotides match TRBD2. This CDR3 spans 15 amino acids. The germline V gene has CDR1 SQVTM and CDR2 ANQGSEA. J gave up 4 bases and V 6 bases, and 7 bases lay outside the gene matches. The CDR3 coding sequence is TGCAGCGTGCGGACTAGCGGGGGGGCGACGTACGAGCAGTACTTC. Translation gives CSVRTSGGATYEQYF.

V usage is TRBV7-9 and J usage is TRBJ2-7; TRBD2 might be the D (5 bases). With 2 bases removed from V and 7 bases from J, the gap between germline ends came to 6 bases. In germline, CDR1 is SEHNR, CDR2 FQNEAQ (reference sequence). The CDR3 is 11 amino acids. This CDR3 reads CASSLTGEQYF. In DNA form, the CDR3 reads TGTGCCAGCAGCTTAACGGGGGAGCAGTACTTC.

V is TRBV2 and J is TRBJ2-3; D is possibly TRBD1 (5 bases). V gave up 7 bases and J gave up 2 bases, with 13 bases separating them. The CDR3 extends over 14 amino acids. CDR1 and CDR2 from the germline V gene are SNHLY and FYNNEI. The CDR3 DNA reads TGTGCCAGCAATCCGAACAGGAACACAGATACGCAGTATTTT. This codes for CASNPNRNTDTQYF.

The rearrangement joins TRBV19 to TRBJ2-7; 11 nucleotides agree with TRBD1. The CDR3 covers 14 residues. V shed 5 bases, J shed 3 bases, and the junction held 3 bases outside the gene matches. The germline CDR1 and CDR2 sequences are LNHDA and SQIVND (reference sequence). CDR3 DNA sequence: TGTGCCAGTAGTTCCGGGACAGGGGGCTACGAGCAGTACTTC. Translation: CASSSGTGGYEQYF.

The gene calls are TRBV4-1 and TRBJ1-5; D not certain. Trimming shortened V by 4 bases and J by 1 base, and 14 bases separated the two germline ends. The CDR3 runs to 16 residues. CDR1 is MGHRA and CDR2 is YSYEKL in the germline V gene. In DNA, the CDR3 is TGCGCCAGCAGCCGCTCTATCTCGGAGAGCAATCAGCCCCAGCATTTT. Protein product: CASSRSISESNQPQHF.

This chain uses TRBV10-3 with TRBJ2-7; 10 bases align to TRBD1. This CDR3 is built from 15 residues. Germline lookup yields CDR1 ENHRY and CDR2 SYGVKD. The ends lost 0 bases at V and 6 bases at J; junction bases unmatched: 5. The CDR3 DNA sequence: TGTGCCATCAGTGAGTCAAGGGGACAGGGGTCCGAGCAGTACTTC. It yields the protein CAISESRGQGSEQYF.

The V call is TRBV5-8, the J call TRBJ2-7; D is unclear. This CDR3 comprises 14 residues. Trimming left V 1 base short and J 3 bases short, with 11 bases between. The germline V gene encodes CDR1 SGHTS and CDR2 YDEGEE. The CDR3 region is CASSLPTRSYEQYF. In nucleotides, the CDR3 is TGTGCCAGCAGCTTGCCCACAAGGAGCTACGAGCAGTACTTC.